The sequence of this T cell receptor beta chain was determined in a study of PD-L1 blockade in urothelial cancer. At the level of the study: Investigators checked blood 3 weeks (second dose) and 6 weeks after treatment start.

TCRdb's copy holds only in-frame clones and misses some; the assay was immunoSEQ multiplex PCR. The table has some 45,000 clones, around nine tenths seen once; the top ten hold approximately 25%. The study, taken as a whole, reports: Better survival was predicted by below-median pretreatment blood TCR clonality.

As to time point: pretreatment peripheral blood. Germline CDR1 is SGHNT and CDR2 is YYREEE (reference sequence). This CDR3 contains 16 residues. After removal of 3 bases from V and 1 base from J, the junction contained 9 bases not matched to a gene. For this clone: No antigen is known for it.

The source material was PBMCs, sampled around atezolizumab (anti-PD-L1) treatment. The origin of this receptor is a donor aged 40 or older with urothelial cancer. The chain employs TRBV5-4 and TRBJ2-5, with TRBD1 matching over 7 bases. CDR3 nucleotide sequence: TGTGCCAGCAGCTCCTTGACAGGGAACCTCCAAGAGACCCAGTACTTC. Its protein product is CASSSLTGNLQETQYF. Based on the CDR3 plus reference TRBV5-4 and TRBJ2-5, the full variable domain is ETGVTQSPTHLIKTRGQQVTLRCSSQSGHNTVSWYQQALGQGPQFIFQYYREEENGRGNFPPRFSGLQFPNYSSELNVNALELDDSALYLCASSSLTGNLQETQYFGPGTRLLVL.